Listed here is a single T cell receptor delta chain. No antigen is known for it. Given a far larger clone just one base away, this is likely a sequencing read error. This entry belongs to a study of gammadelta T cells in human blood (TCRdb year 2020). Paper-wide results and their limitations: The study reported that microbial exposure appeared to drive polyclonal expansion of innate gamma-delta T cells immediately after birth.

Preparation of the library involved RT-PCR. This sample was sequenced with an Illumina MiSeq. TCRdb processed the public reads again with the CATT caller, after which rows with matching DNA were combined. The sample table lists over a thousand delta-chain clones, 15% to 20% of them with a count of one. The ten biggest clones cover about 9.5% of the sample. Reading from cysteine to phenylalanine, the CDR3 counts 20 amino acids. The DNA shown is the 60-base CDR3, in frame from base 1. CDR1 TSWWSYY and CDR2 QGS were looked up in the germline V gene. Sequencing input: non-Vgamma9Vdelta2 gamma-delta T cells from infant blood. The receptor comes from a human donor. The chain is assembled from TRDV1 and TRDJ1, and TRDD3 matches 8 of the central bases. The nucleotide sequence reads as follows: TGTGCTCTTGGGCTCCCGCGGAAAAACCTGGGGGACCCCTACACCTATAAACTCATCTTT. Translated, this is CALGLPRKNLGDPYTYKLIF.